This TCR beta chain comes out of a study of cytomegalovirus exposure and HLA in healthy donors. Details on this clone: Its antigen is unidentified.

Notes on the study in general: Cytomegalovirus status, reportedly, was diagnosed with high specificity and sensitivity by the classifier. Relative to the approximately 700-donor mean, N-insertions were reportedly fewer in an Asian-associated ancestry cluster in a later analysis.

There are 18 residues in the CDR3. PCR primers comprised 60 Vbeta and 13 Jbeta primers. The authors' processing: Counted up in a later analysis, unique TCR beta chains came to about 83 million, with around 10 million shared. The table came from immunoSEQ multiplex PCR; TCRdb's copy has only in-frame clones and leaves some out. That table supplies the V and J calls and clone size; D and trimming were determined from the DNA. Its table lists under 200,000 clones. The TCR sequence derives from a man under 40 in good health and CMV-seronegative. Sequenced input: PBMCs. The V and J genes are TRBV21-1 and TRBJ1-4; the DNA was not compared with TRBD1, the D call given in the table. TRBV21-1 counts as a pseudogene. The CDR3 coding sequence is TGTGCCAGCAGCGAAAAAGGCGGTACAGGGGGGTTAGAGGAAAAACTGTTTTTT. Translation gives CASSEKGGTGGLEEKLFF.